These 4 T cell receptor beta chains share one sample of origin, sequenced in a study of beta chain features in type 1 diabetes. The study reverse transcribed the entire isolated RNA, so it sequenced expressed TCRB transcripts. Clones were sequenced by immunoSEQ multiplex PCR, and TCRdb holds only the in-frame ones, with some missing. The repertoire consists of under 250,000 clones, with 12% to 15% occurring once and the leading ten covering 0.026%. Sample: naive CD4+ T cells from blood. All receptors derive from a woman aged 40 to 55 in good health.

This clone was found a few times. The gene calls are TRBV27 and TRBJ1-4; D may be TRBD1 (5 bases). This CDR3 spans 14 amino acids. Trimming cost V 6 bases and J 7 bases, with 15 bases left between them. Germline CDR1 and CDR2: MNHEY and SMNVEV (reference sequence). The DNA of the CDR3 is TGTGCCAGCAGCCTAAGGGGCTTCGGTGAAAAACTGTTTTTT. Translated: CASSLRGFGEKLFF.

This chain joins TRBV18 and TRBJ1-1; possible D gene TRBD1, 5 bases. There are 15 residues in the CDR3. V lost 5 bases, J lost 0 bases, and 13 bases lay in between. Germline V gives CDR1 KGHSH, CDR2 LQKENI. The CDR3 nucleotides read TGTGCCAGCTCATTATTAAGGGACTTGAACACTGAAGCTTTCTTT. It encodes CASSLLRDLNTEAFF.

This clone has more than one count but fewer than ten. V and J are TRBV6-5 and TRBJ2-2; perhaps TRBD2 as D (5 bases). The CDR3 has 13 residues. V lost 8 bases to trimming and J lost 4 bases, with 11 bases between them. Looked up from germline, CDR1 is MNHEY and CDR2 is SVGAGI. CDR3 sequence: CASRRALTGELFF. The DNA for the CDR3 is TGTGCCAGCCGGCGGGCCCTCACCGGGGAGCTGTTTTTT.

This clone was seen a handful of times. The DNA of the CDR3 is TGTGCCAGTAGGACAGGGAGCCTGCCCTACGAGCAGTACTTC. It is translated as CASRTGSLPYEQYF. V is TRBV19 and J is TRBJ2-7, with 7 positions matching TRBD1. CDR3 size: 14 residues. J gave up 2 bases and V 6 bases, and 7 bases lay outside the gene matches. The germline V gene has CDR1 LNHDA and CDR2 SQIVND (reference sequence).